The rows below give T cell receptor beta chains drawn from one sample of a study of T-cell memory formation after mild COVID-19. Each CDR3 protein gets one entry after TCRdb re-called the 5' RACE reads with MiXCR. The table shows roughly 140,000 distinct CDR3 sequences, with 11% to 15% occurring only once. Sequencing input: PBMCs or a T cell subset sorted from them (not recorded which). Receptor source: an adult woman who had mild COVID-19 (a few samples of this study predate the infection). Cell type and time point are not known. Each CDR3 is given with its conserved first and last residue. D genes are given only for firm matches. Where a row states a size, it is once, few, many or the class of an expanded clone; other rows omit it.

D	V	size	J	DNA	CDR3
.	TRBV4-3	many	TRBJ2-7	TGCGCCAGCAGCCATGCCGGCGGGGCCTACGAGCAGTACTTC	CASSHAGGAYEQYF
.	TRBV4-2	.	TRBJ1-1	TGTGCCAGCAGCCGAGGGTATGGGGTAAACACTGAAGCTTTCTTT	CASSRGYGVNTEAFF
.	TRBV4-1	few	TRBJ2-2	TGCGCCAGCAGAAAGGGAGACACCGGGGAGCTGTTTTTT	CASRKGDTGELFF
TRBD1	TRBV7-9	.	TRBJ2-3	TGTGCCAGCAGCTTACCCGGGACAGTCCTGGGCACAGATACGCAGTATTTT	CASSLPGTVLGTDTQYF
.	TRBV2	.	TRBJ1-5	TGTGCCAGCAGTGTGGGGTTGGGGAGCAATCAGCCCCAGCATTTT	CASSVGLGSNQPQHF
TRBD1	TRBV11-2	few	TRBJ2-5	TGTGCCAGCAGCCCACAGGGGGCATGGGAGACCCAGTACTTC	CASSPQGAWETQYF
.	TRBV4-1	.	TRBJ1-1	TGCGCCAGCAGCCAAGTCCCCTCTAACACTGAAGCTTTCTTT	CASSQVPSNTEAFF
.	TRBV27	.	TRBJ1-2	TGTGCCAGCAGTTTATCGGGGTATTCGGTGAGCTATGGCTACACCTTC	CASSLSGYSVSYGYTF
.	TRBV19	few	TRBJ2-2	TGTGCCAGTAGGGGGGCGGTCATCGGGGAGCTGTTTTTT	CASRGAVIGELFF
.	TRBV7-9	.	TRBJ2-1	TGTGCCAGCAGCGTATTCGGGGGGCTCGAGAATGAGCAGTTCTTC	CASSVFGGLENEQFF
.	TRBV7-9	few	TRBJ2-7	TGTGCCAGCAGCTTAGAGGGGTGGGCCGAGCAGTACTTC	CASSLEGWAEQYF
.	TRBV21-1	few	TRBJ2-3	TGTGCCAGCAGCAAAAAAACCCGAGGAGCGGGGACCGCAGATACGCAGTATTTT	CASSKKTRGAGTADTQYF
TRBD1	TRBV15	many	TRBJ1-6	TGTGCCACCAGCATGGACAGGGTTTCACCCCTCCACTTT	CATSMDRVSPLHF
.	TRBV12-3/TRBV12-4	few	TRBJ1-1	TGTGCCAGCAGTTTATCCCGGGCGGTGAACACTGAAGCTTTCTTT	CASSLSRAVNTEAFF
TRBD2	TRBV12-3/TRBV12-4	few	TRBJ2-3	TGTGCCAGCAGGCCACGACTAGCTGGGTCGGCAGATACGCAGTATTTT	CASRPRLAGSADTQYF
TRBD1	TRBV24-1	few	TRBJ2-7	TGTGCCACCGCCCGGGACAGGCGGGGCGAGCAGTACTTC	CATARDRRGEQYF
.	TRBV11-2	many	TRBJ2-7	TGTGCCAGCAGCTTAGTCCAGGGCTACGAGCAGTACTTC	CASSLVQGYEQYF
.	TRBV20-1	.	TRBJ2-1	TGCAGTGCTAGAGATCGGGGGCGGGAGCAGTTCTTC	CSARDRGREQFF
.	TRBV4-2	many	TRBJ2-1	TGTGCCAGCAGCCAGGAGGAAGCCTACAATGAGCAGTTCTTC	CASSQEEAYNEQFF
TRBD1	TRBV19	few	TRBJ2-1	TGTGCCAGTAGTGCGGGACAGGTGAATGAGCAGTTCTTC	CASSAGQVNEQFF
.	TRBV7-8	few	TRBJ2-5	TGTGCCAGCAGCTTAGCCCCAGATTTGATGACCCAGTACTTC	CASSLAPDLMTQYF
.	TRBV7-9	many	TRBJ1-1	TGTGCCAGCAGCTTTGGACGTGAGCCGGCTGAAGCTTTCTTT	CASSFGREPAEAFF
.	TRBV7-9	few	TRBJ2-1	TGTGCCAGCAGCCGGGCAGACAATGAGCAGTTCTTC	CASSRADNEQFF
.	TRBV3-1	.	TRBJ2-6	TGTGCCAGCAGCCAATCCCCGGGGTTTGGGGCCAACGTCCTGACTTTC	CASSQSPGFGANVLTF
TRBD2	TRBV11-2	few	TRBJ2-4	TGTGCCAGCAGCTTATGGCGGGAGGGGAAGAACATTCAGTACTTC	CASSLWREGKNIQYF
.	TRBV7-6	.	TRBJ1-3	TGTGCCAGCAGCAAGGGGGGAAGGGACACCATATATTTT	CASSKGGRDTIYF
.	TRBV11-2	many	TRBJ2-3	TGTGCCAGCAGCTTAACTAGCACAGATACGCAGTATTTT	CASSLTSTDTQYF
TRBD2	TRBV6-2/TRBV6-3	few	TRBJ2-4	TGTGCCAGCAGTTTTTTCGGGCGGGGGGACCAAAACATTCAGTACTTC	CASSFFGRGDQNIQYF
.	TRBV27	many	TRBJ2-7	TGTGCCAGCAGTTTCGGGACAAATCCCTACGAGCAGTACTTC	CASSFGTNPYEQYF
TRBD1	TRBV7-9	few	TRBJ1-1	TGTACGTGGACAGGGGTGAACACTGAAGCTTTCTTT	CTWTGVNTEAFF
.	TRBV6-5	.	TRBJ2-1	TGTGCCAGCAGCTGGTTAACTAGAACACCCGTCGATGAGCAGTTCTTC	CASSWLTRTPVDEQFF
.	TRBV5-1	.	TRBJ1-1	TGCGCCAGCAGCGTCCCCAGGGACATGAACACTGAAGCTTTCTTT	CASSVPRDMNTEAFF
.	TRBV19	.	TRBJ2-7	TGTGCCAGTAGTATAGCTGGGGTCCCTACCTACGAGCAGTACTTC	CASSIAGVPTYEQYF
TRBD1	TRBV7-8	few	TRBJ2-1	TGTGCCAGCAGGGAGAAGAACAGGGGAGACAATGAGCAGTTCTTC	CASREKNRGDNEQFF
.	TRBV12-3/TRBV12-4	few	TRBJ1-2	TGTGCCAGCAGTTTAGTAGGGGGGGACTATGGCTACACCTTC	CASSLVGGDYGYTF
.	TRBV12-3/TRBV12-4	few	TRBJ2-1	TGTGCCAGCAGTTCTTTCAACAATGAGCAGTTCTTC	CASSSFNNEQFF
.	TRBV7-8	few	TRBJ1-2	TGTGCCAGCAGCTTAGGGGTCGGGGGGGCCTACTATGGCTACACCTTC	CASSLGVGGAYYGYTF
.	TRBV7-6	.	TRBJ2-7	TGTGCCAGCAGCTCGGATGGGGGCTCCTACGAGCAGTACTTC	CASSSDGGSYEQYF
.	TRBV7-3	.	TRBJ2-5	TGTGCCAGCAGCCCTGGACTCATAGGCAGCGGAGAGACCCAGTACTTC	CASSPGLIGSGETQYF
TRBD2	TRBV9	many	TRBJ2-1	TGTGCCAGCAGCGCCCCCGGGACTAGCGGCAATGAGCAGTTCTTC	CASSAPGTSGNEQFF
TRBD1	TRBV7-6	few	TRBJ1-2	TGTGCCAGCAGCTTAGCCCAGGGGGCGGAGGGCTACACCTTC	CASSLAQGAEGYTF
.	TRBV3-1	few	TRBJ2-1	TGTGCCAGCAGCCAAGATTTCGGGGGCCTTTACAATGAGCAGTTCTTC	CASSQDFGGLYNEQFF
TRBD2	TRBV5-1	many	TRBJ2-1	TGCGCCAGCAGCTTTCTAGCGGGACCCTACAATGAGCAGTTCTTC	CASSFLAGPYNEQFF
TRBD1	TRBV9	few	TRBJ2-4	TGTGCCAGCAGCCCAGGACAGGGAATAATCAACATTCAGTACTTC	CASSPGQGIINIQYF
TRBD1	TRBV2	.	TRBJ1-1	TGTGCCAGCAGTGACGGGGCTGGGACAGGGTTTGGAGCTTTCTTT	CASSDGAGTGFGAFF